The 22 T cell receptor beta chains below all came from one sample that was sequenced in a study of patients and donors after allogeneic stem cell transplantation. TCRdb re-derived calls from the RT-PCR reads in MiXCR, one entry per CDR3 protein. The sample includes some 880,000 distinct CDR3 sequences, roughly 18% seen only once; the top ten take around 6%. Sequenced input: blood, either unsorted or a sorted T cell fraction (not recorded which). These TCRs come from a human donor who was either an allogeneic HSCT recipient or a stem cell or donor lymphocyte infusion donor (not recorded which). It is not recorded whose cells these are; they may come from a transplant donor.

A few counts support this clonotype. The chain employs TRBV21-1 and TRBJ2-4; TRBD1 is taken as the D call from the table, unchecked against the DNA. TRBV21-1 is a pseudogene locus. This CDR3 comprises 12 residues. CDR3 protein: CASTPLRGRQYF. The DNA for the CDR3 is TGTGCCAGCACCCCCCTCCGTGGGCGCCAGTACTTC.

The chain links TRBV7-6 to TRBJ2-3; TRBD2 matches 7 bases. The CDR3 covers 16 residues. Germline trimming cut 5 bases from V and 0 bases from J; bases unmatched to any gene: 8. Germline CDR1 and CDR2: SGHVS and FNYEAQ. CDR3 in amino acids: CASSLGSSGSTDTQYF. DNA of the CDR3: TGTGCCAGCAGCCTCGGGTCTAGCGGTAGCACAGATACGCAGTATTTT.

This clonotype was picked up a small number of times. The gene calls are TRBV9 and TRBJ2-5; no firm D call. Germline assignment: CDR1 SGDLS and CDR2 YYNGEE. The germline V and J ends were trimmed by 0 bases and 4 bases, with 10 bases remaining between them. This CDR3 region has 14 residues. The CDR3 DNA follows: TGTGCCAGCAGCGTAGATCGGGTTGCAGAGACCCAGTACTTC. Protein sequence: CASSVDRVAETQYF.

The chain's CDR3 is CASSWTGPNYEQYF. In DNA, the CDR3 is TGTGCCAGCAGTTGGACCGGGCCCAACTACGAGCAGTACTTC. The chain combines TRBV27 with TRBJ2-7; D not certain. CDR1 is MNHEY, CDR2 SMNVEV, per germline (reference sequence). V dropped 4 bases and J dropped 3 bases, with 13 bases sitting between them. The CDR3 covers 14 residues.

The chain combines TRBV5-5 with TRBJ2-3; 11 bases map to TRBD2. V trimming: 4 bases; J trimming: 1 base; junction bases outside the gene matches: 5. The CDR3 runs to 16 residues. Germline V gives CDR1 SGHKS, CDR2 YYEKEE (reference sequence). The CDR3 protein is CASSALLAGGTDTQYF. DNA of the CDR3: TGTGCCAGCAGCGCCTTACTAGCGGGAGGCACAGATACGCAGTATTTT. The whole variable domain, filled in from reference TRBV5-5 and TRBJ2-3, reads DAGVTQSPTHLIKTRGQQVTLRCSPISGHKSVSWYQQVLGQGPQFIFQYYEKEERGRGNFPDRFSARQFPNYSSELNVNALLLGDSALYLCASSALLAGGTDTQYFGPGTRLTVL.

The chain joins TRBV15 to TRBJ2-2; D remains unclear. The CDR3 totals 13 residues. V shed 1 base and J shed 4 bases, with 4 bases lying between them. The germline V gene encodes CDR1 LNHNV and CDR2 YYDKDF (reference sequence). CDR3: CATSRGGTGELFF. The DNA of the CDR3 is TGTGCCACCAGCAGAGGTGGCACCGGGGAGCTGTTTTTT.

The chain recombines TRBV6-1 with TRBJ2-3, with a tentative D call TRBD2 (7 bases). Trimming took off 1 base at V and 4 bases at J, with 24 bases between the two ends. The CDR3 runs to 19 residues. In germline, CDR1 is MNHNS, CDR2 SASEGT. CDR3 residues: CASSEVPSGGGAGPDTQYF. The CDR3 DNA sequence: TGTGCCAGCAGTGAAGTCCCCTCTGGGGGGGGCGCAGGTCCAGATACGCAGTATTTT.

This clonotype was found a few times. The genes are TRBV20-1 and TRBJ2-5, with 8 bases lining up with TRBD2. The CDR3 has 14 amino acids. Trimming took 1 base from V and 5 from J; bases not matched to a gene: 6. CDR1 is DFQATT and CDR2 is SNEGSKA in the germline V gene (reference sequence). The CDR3 loop is CSARVPGGQETQYF. The CDR3 nucleotides are TGCAGTGCTAGAGTACCGGGGGGGCAGGAGACCCAGTACTTC.

This chain connects TRBV7-9 to TRBJ2-3, with D perhaps TRBD2 (6 bases). V was trimmed by 9 bases and J by 0 bases, leaving 13 bases between them. The germline V gene has CDR1 SEHNR and CDR2 FQNEAQ (reference sequence). The CDR3 is made up of 14 amino acids. DNA for the CDR3: TGTGCCAGTGGTGGCGGGGATAGCACAGATACGCAGTATTTT. It encodes CASGGGDSTDTQYF.

The rearrangement uses TRBV7-2 and TRBJ2-2; the D is unclear. Germline V gene sequence: CDR1 SGHTA, CDR2 FQGNSA. The CDR3 consists of 14 residues. Trimming left V 5 bases short and J 5 bases short, with 12 bases between. This chain's CDR3 is CASSLHLGTGELFF. CDR3 nucleotide sequence: TGTGCCAGCAGCCTACACTTAGGAACCGGGGAGCTGTTTTTT.

This clonotype appeared a few times. J is TRBJ2-1 and V is TRBV7-7, with D possibly called TRBD1 or TRBD2 (5 bases each). This CDR3 is 14 amino acids long. Germline V CDR1 and CDR2: SSHAT, FNYEAQ (reference sequence). Trimming stripped 5 bases from V and 9 bases from J, with 17 bases between. In nucleotides, the CDR3 is TGTGCCAGCAGCCCTACGGTCGGGGCTCTTGAGCAGTTCTTC. As protein: CASSPTVGALEQFF.

The chain recombines TRBV5-1 with TRBJ1-5, with TRBD1 identical over 7 bases. Germline CDR1 SGHRS, CDR2 YFSETQ. The CDR3 is made up of 15 amino acids. Trimming at V came to 0 bases and at J to 6 bases, leaving 6 bases not matched to a gene. As DNA, the CDR3 is TGCGCCAGCAGCTTGGGAGGGGGCCTGTTTCAGCCCCAGCATTTT. It yields the protein CASSLGGGLFQPQHF.

The chain uses TRBV12-3 or TRBV12-4 and TRBJ2-3; 12 bases agree with TRBD2. Losses at the gene ends were 5 bases for V and 4 bases for J; bases not matched to a gene: 10. This CDR3 is built from 17 residues. CDR3 sequence reads: CASSPYTRTSGADTQYF. The CDR3 nucleotides are TGTGCCAGCAGTCCATACACCCGGACTAGCGGGGCAGATACGCAGTATTTT.

This clonotype was counted a few times. The chain carries TRBV7-9 and TRBJ1-1; D ambiguous. Trimming took 7 bases from V and 1 from J, leaving 16 bases between them. The CDR3 is 15 residues long. CDR1 SEHNR and CDR2 FQNEAQ come from the germline V gene (reference sequence). CDR3 bases: TGTGCCAGCATGGCCTCCGGCGGTACGAACACTGAAGCTTTCTTT. Translated: CASMASGGTNTEAFF.

This clonotype has a count of ten or more. The V and J genes are TRBV7-9 and TRBJ1-1; D gene unclear. Trimming took off 3 bases at V and 1 base at J, with 6 bases between the two ends. This CDR3 comprises 13 residues. Germline V lookup: CDR1 SEHNR, CDR2 FQNEAQ (reference sequence). The CDR3 spells CASSFPKNTEAFF. The CDR3, as DNA: TGTGCCAGCAGCTTTCCAAAGAACACTGAAGCTTTCTTT.

The V gene is TRBV6-1, the J gene TRBJ2-5; weak D call: TRBD2 (6 bases). V gave up 4 bases and J gave up 5 bases, with 11 bases separating them. CDR1 is MNHNS and CDR2 is SASEGT in the germline V gene. This CDR3 is 13 amino acids long. CDR3 protein: CASSAGDGETQYF. The CDR3 DNA sequence: TGTGCCAGCAGTGCGGGAGACGGCGAGACCCAGTACTTC.

The V and J genes are TRBV20-1 and TRBJ2-7; D perhaps matches TRBD2 (5 bases). Germline V gives CDR1 DFQATT, CDR2 SNEGSKA (reference sequence). Trimming left V 3 bases short and J 2 bases short, with 20 bases between. The CDR3 totals 16 residues. In nucleotides, the CDR3 is TGCAGTGCTAGGTCCCCTGCCGGGCCGGGGACCTACGAGCAGTACTTC. Its protein product is CSARSPAGPGTYEQYF.

A few counts support this clonotype. The chain has TRBV5-1 and TRBJ2-7; no definite D call. CDR3 length: 13 residues. V gave up 2 bases and J gave up 7 bases, with 13 bases separating them. Germline CDR1 is SGHRS and CDR2 is YFSETQ. This chain's CDR3 is CASSLQRSAEQYF. As DNA, the CDR3 is TGCGCCAGCAGCTTACAGAGGAGTGCGGAGCAGTACTTC.

This clonotype was detected a few times. The V call is TRBV5-1, the J call TRBJ2-7; 10 positions match TRBD1. V was pared by 3 bases and J by 2 bases, with 8 bases of the junction left unmatched. This CDR3 is 16 amino acids long. Germline V gene lookup returns CDR1 SGHRS and CDR2 YFSETQ. The CDR3 coding sequence is TGCGCCAGCAGCTCACCGGGACAGGGGACCCCCTACGAGCAGTACTTC. Protein: CASSSPGQGTPYEQYF.

Regarding this clonotype: The junction shows a germline mismatch at one end, possibly a read error. The rearrangement uses TRBV12-3 or TRBV12-4 and TRBJ2-7; D possibly matches TRBD1 or TRBD2 (5 bases each). The CDR3 runs 13 residues. DNA of the CDR3: TGTGCCAGCGGTTTGGGGCCCGAGGGCAGGGAGTACTTC. Its translation is CASGLGPEGREYF.

This clonotype was found a few times. The CDR3 spells CASSPSGVADYGYTF. The CDR3 coding sequence is TGTGCCAGCAGCCCCTCGGGGGTGGCGGACTATGGCTACACCTTC. The chain employs TRBV27 and TRBJ1-2, with D tentatively TRBD1 (5 bases). CDR1 and CDR2 (germline): MNHEY, SMNVEV (reference sequence). The CDR3 is 15 amino acids. V was shortened by 6 bases and J by 3 bases, with 17 bases between the two germline ends.

This chain connects TRBV15 to TRBJ1-1; TRBD1 aligns across 7 bases. The CDR3 spans 13 residues. V was pared by 2 bases and J by 6 bases, with 3 bases of the junction left unmatched. Germline V lookup: CDR1 LNHNV, CDR2 YYDKDF (reference sequence). The CDR3 sequence: CATSRRRGSEAFF. The CDR3 coding sequence is TGTGCCACCAGCAGACGCAGGGGGTCTGAAGCTTTCTTT.